The 30 T cell receptor beta chains listed next were all sequenced from one sample in a study of post-analysis software for immune sequencing data. Study outcomes and limitations: Four or five TRBV segments occurring more often in patients than controls included TRBV5-6, TRBV5-1 and TRBV20-1.

The antigens these receptors bind are not known. cDNA libraries of TCR beta carried unique molecular identifiers. TCRdb ran MiXCR on the PCR reads and lists one entry per CDR3 protein. The sample lists some 240,000 distinct CDR3 sequences, just over 35% occurring once. Sequencing used blood. The receptors originated from a girl aged 5-17 years with multiple sclerosis.

The rearrangement links TRBV4-1 to TRBJ1-2; D possibly corresponds to TRBD1 (6 bases). This CDR3 contains 14 residues. Between the trimmed V and J ends, which lost 0 bases and 8 bases, there was a span of 13 bases. The germline CDR1 and CDR2 sequences are MGHRA and YSYEKL. The CDR3 protein is CASSQEGRGRGYTF. The CDR3 nucleotides are TGCGCCAGCAGCCAAGAGGGCAGGGGAAGAGGCTACACCTTC.

This chain joins TRBV3-1 and TRBJ2-2; the D is unclear. Germline-derived CDR1 and CDR2 are LGHDT and YNNKEL (reference sequence). V dropped 1 base and J dropped 4 bases, with 10 bases sitting between them. The CDR3 runs 15 residues. The CDR3 DNA is TGTGCCAGCAGCCAAGTCTCGTCGACCACCGGGGAGCTGTTTTTT. It codes for CASSQVSSTTGELFF.

Turning to this clonotype: A single base separates this from a much larger clone, so it may be a read error. The chain couples TRBV11-2 to TRBJ2-7, with a possible D match to TRBD2 (6 bases). There are 15 residues in the CDR3. Germline V gives CDR1 SGHAT, CDR2 FQNNGV. Trimming took off 7 bases at V and 5 bases at J, with 21 bases between the two ends. The CDR3 protein is CASNITGDPSNEQYF. As DNA, the CDR3 is TGTGCCAGCAACATAACGGGGGACCCTTCAAACGAGCAGTACTTC. The full variable domain, in which reference TRBV11-2 and TRBJ2-7 provide the parts outside the CDR3, is EAGVAQSPRYKIIEKRQSVAFWCNPISGHATLYWYQQILGQGPKLLIQFQNNGVVDDSQLPKDRFSAERLKGVDSTLKIQPAKLEDSAVYLCASNITGDPSNEQYFGPGTRLTVT.

This clonotype appeared many times. V and J are TRBV29-1 and TRBJ1-5, with D tentatively TRBD1 (5 bases). Germline V CDR1 and CDR2: SQVTM, ANQGSEA. The V and J ends lost 7 bases and 6 bases respectively, with 16 bases between them. CDR3 length: 13 residues. In DNA form, the CDR3 reads TGCAGCGCTACGACAGAAGCAGCTCAGCCCCAGCATTTT. It encodes CSATTEAAQPQHF.

This clonotype appeared once. A clone one base away is much larger, so this may be a read error. The chain is built from TRBV7-9 and TRBJ2-7; D ambiguous. The J call may be faulty, since TRBJ2-5 better matches the DNA end. This CDR3 has 14 residues. From germline, CDR1 is SEHNR and CDR2 FQNEAQ (reference sequence). CDR3 nucleotide sequence: TGTGCCGGCAGCCCGGAGAGAGCCCAAGAGACCCAGTACTTC. It translates to CAGSPERAQETQYF.

With regard to this clonotype: With a much larger clone just one base away, this may be a read error. The chain has TRBV4-1 and TRBJ2-1; tentative D call: TRBD1 (6 bases). This CDR3 contains 16 residues. From germline, CDR1 is MGHRA and CDR2 YSYEKL. The CDR3 DNA reads TGCGTCAGCAGCCAACTCAGGGGCAGCTCCTACAATGAGCAGTTCTTC. It translates to CVSSQLRGSSYNEQFF.

This clonotype was seen repeatedly, ten times or more. This chain uses TRBV5-6 with TRBJ1-2; 9 nucleotides agree with TRBD1. Trimming took 5 bases from V and 5 from J; bases not matched to a gene: 13. Germline V gives CDR1 SGHDT, CDR2 YYEEEE. This CDR3 is built from 16 residues. CDR3 DNA: TGTGCCAGCAGTCCTAAATCAGCCGGGACAGGGTATGGCTACACCTTC. It specifies CASSPKSAGTGYGYTF. The variable domain in full, with the rest retrieved from reference TRBV5-6 and TRBJ1-2, is DAGVTQSPTHLIKTRGQQVTLRCSPKSGHDTVSWYQQALGQGPQFIFQYYEEEERQRGNFPDRFSGHQFPNYSSELNVNALLLGDSALYLCASSPKSAGTGYGYTFGSGTRLTVV.

CDR3 DNA sequence: TGTGCCAGCAGTTTATACCCGGGTGCACACTATGGCTACACCTTC. Translation: CASSLYPGAHYGYTF. V gene TRBV27 combines with J gene TRBJ1-2; D gene unclear. V was cut by 1 base and J by 3 bases, with 12 bases left in between. This CDR3 is 15 amino acids long. The germline V gene encodes CDR1 MNHEY and CDR2 SMNVEV (reference sequence).

This clonotype was observed a few times. This chain joins TRBV20-1 and TRBJ2-7; D possibly uses TRBD1 or TRBD2 (5 bases each). Trimming shortened V by 3 bases and J by 1 base, and 10 bases separated the two germline ends. The CDR3 sequence is 13 residues long. CDR1 and CDR2 from the germline V gene are DFQATT and SNEGSKA (reference sequence). The CDR3 nucleotides are TGCAGTGCTAGTCGGGACGGGTCCTACGAGCAGTACTTC. Translation: CSASRDGSYEQYF.

The chain links TRBV20-1 to TRBJ2-1; no firm D call. This CDR3 region has 13 residues. Germline V gene lookup returns CDR1 DFQATT and CDR2 SNEGSKA (reference sequence). Trimming pared 3 bases from V and 5 bases from J, leaving 11 bases between. CDR3 amino acids: CSARTGDNNEQFF. The CDR3 DNA sequence: TGCAGTGCTAGGACCGGTGATAACAATGAGCAGTTCTTC.

This rearrangement joins TRBV20-1 to TRBJ2-7, with a weak D call TRBD1 (6 bases). The germline V and J ends were trimmed by 0 bases and 6 bases, with 15 bases remaining between them. Germline-derived CDR1 and CDR2 are DFQATT and SNEGSKA (reference sequence). CDR3 length equals 14 residues. The CDR3 nucleotides read TGCAGTGCTAGAGAGAACAGGGTTCCGGGCGAGCAGTACTTC. This gives the protein CSARENRVPGEQYF.

The rearrangement joins TRBV4-1 to TRBJ2-3, with D unclear. V was clipped by 0 bases and J by 3 bases, with 10 bases between them. In germline, CDR1 is MGHRA, CDR2 YSYEKL. The CDR3 has 15 residues. The CDR3 is CASSQEIRSTDTQYF. DNA for the CDR3: TGCGCCAGCAGCCAAGAAATCCGCTCAACAGATACGCAGTATTTT.

The chain carries TRBV5-1 and TRBJ2-1; unclear D gene. The germline V gene has CDR1 SGHRS and CDR2 YFSETQ. The V end lost 5 bases, the J end lost 0 bases, and 12 bases lay between the germline ends. This CDR3 is 15 amino acids long. The chain's CDR3 is CASRAAESSYNEQFF. The CDR3 DNA sequence: TGCGCCAGCAGGGCGGCAGAGAGCTCCTACAATGAGCAGTTCTTC.

The table lists this clonotype with a few counts. The genes are TRBV30 and TRBJ1-2; no definite D call. Germline V gene data show CDR1 as GTSNPN and CDR2 as SVGIG (reference sequence). The ends were cut back, 8 bases at V and 8 bases at J, with 6 bases in the middle. This CDR3 has 8 residues. The CDR3, as DNA: TGTGCCCTGATGGGCTACACCTTC. Its protein product is CALMGYTF.

The V gene is TRBV20-1, the J gene TRBJ1-5; 8 bases align to TRBD1. V gave up 7 bases and J gave up 2 bases; unmatched junction bases: 10. This CDR3 comprises 15 residues. Germline V gene sequence: CDR1 DFQATT, CDR2 SNEGSKA (reference sequence). CDR3 sequence reads: CSVSRDRRGNQPQHF. The CDR3 DNA reads as TGCAGTGTCTCCCGGGACAGGCGAGGCAATCAGCCCCAGCATTTT.

This clonotype appeared many times. The rearrangement joins TRBV12-3 or TRBV12-4 to TRBJ1-5; TRBD1 aligns across 10 bases. The CDR3 consists of 15 residues. V shed 6 bases and J 7 bases; nucleotides not matched to a gene: 9. The CDR3 here is CASSPGTGVGQPQHF. For the CDR3, the DNA is TGTGCCAGCAGCCCTGGGACAGGGGTAGGGCAGCCCCAGCATTTT.

This clonotype occurred many times. The chain is built from TRBV7-3 and TRBJ1-2; TRBD1 matches at 9 bases. The CDR3 totals 14 residues. Germline V gene lookup returns CDR1 SGHTA and CDR2 FQGTGA. V dropped 5 bases and J dropped 8; count of bases not matched to a gene: 9. The CDR3 reads CASSKPGQGNGYTF. CDR3 coding DNA: TGTGCCAGCAGCAAACCGGGACAGGGAAACGGCTACACCTTC.

This clonotype was counted ten times or more. This sequence joins TRBV7-2 and TRBJ2-1, with TRBD2 matching over 7 bases. CDR1 is SGHTA, CDR2 FQGNSA, per germline. There are 13 residues in the CDR3. The J segment lost 8 bases and the V segment lost 5 bases, leaving 6 bases of the junction unmatched. CDR3 DNA: TGTGCCAGCAGCGGGGGGGTCTGGGATGAGCAGTTCTTC. Its protein is CASSGGVWDEQFF.

This clonotype was detected ten times or more. The V and J genes are TRBV7-9 and TRBJ1-1; D remains unclear. In germline, CDR1 is SEHNR, CDR2 FQNEAQ (reference sequence). Trimming pared 4 bases from V and 6 bases from J, leaving 12 bases between. The CDR3 has 13 residues. CDR3 sequence (DNA): TGTGCCAGCAGCTCCTCCCTTGGACCTGAAGCTTTCTTT. The encoded protein is CASSSSLGPEAFF.

As to this clonotype: At one boundary the junction diverges from the germline segment, which might be a read error. This rearrangement joins TRBV12-5 to TRBJ2-3; tentatively, D is TRBD1 (6 bases). This CDR3 has 16 amino acids. Germline V gives CDR1 LGHNT, CDR2 FRNRAP. DNA of the CDR3: TGTGCTAGTGGTTTGACTCAGACGGACCGGACAGATCCGCAGTATTTT. This encodes CASGLTQTDRTDPQYF.

This clonotype was found many times. V is TRBV12-3 or TRBV12-4 and J is TRBJ2-1, with no clear D. There are 15 residues in the CDR3. Between the trimmed V and J ends, which lost 5 bases and 0 bases, there was a span of 11 bases. The DNA of the CDR3 is TGTGCCAGCAGTCAAGGCCGGAGCTCCTACAATGAGCAGTTCTTC. This translates into CASSQGRSSYNEQFF.

The CDR3 DNA reads as TGTGCCACCAGTAGCCAGAACACTGAAGCTTTCTTT. Protein product: CATSSQNTEAFF. This sequence joins TRBV24-1 and TRBJ1-1; no clear D. The CDR3 is made up of 12 amino acids. With 6 bases removed from V and 1 base from J, the gap between germline ends came to 5 bases. Germline values: CDR1 KGHDR, CDR2 SFDVKD.

This clonotype was counted ten times or more. The chain links TRBV7-2 to TRBJ2-1; TRBD2 matches 7 bases. Germline V gives CDR1 SGHTA, CDR2 FQGNSA. V lost 1 base to trimming and J lost 0 bases; unmatched junction nucleotides: 9. The CDR3 is 18 residues long. The CDR3 is CASSLVPSGGLSYNEQFF. The CDR3 coding sequence is TGTGCCAGCAGCTTAGTCCCGTCGGGAGGTCTCTCCTACAATGAGCAGTTCTTC.

In this sample, this clonotype turned up once. V gene TRBV29-1 combines with J gene TRBJ1-2; tentative D call: TRBD1 (5 bases). CDR1 SQVTM and CDR2 ANQGSEA come from the germline V gene. V was clipped by 0 bases and J by 4 bases, with 12 bases between them. The CDR3 length is 14 residues. The CDR3 coding sequence is TGCAGCGTTGAAGAAGGGTACAGGTCCTATGGCTACACCTTC. This translates into CSVEEGYRSYGYTF.

As to this clonotype: A much larger clone lies one base from this, so it may be a read error. The rearrangement uses TRBV21-1 and TRBJ1-2; TRBD1, the table's D call, was not compared with the DNA. TRBV21-1 is a documented pseudogene. This CDR3 comprises 18 residues. The CDR3 nucleotides are TGTGCCAGCAGCAAAGCTAAATCGGGGGGCGTTTCTAACCATGGCTACACCTTC. Its translation: CASSKAKSGGVSNHGYTF.

The table lists this clonotype with a few counts. Possible read error: a much larger clone is one base away. The rearrangement uses TRBV29-1 and TRBJ2-3; D gene ambiguous. Germline V gives CDR1 SQVTM, CDR2 ANQGSEA. CDR3 length: 12 residues. The CDR3 protein is CSGEVSTDTQYF. CDR3 sequence (DNA): TGCAGCGGTGAAGTAAGCACAGATACGCAGTATTTT.

The table lists this clonotype with many counts. This chain links TRBV5-6 with TRBJ2-1, with a tentative D call TRBD2 (7 bases). V lost 7 bases to trimming and J lost 4 bases, with 15 bases between them. The length of the CDR3 is 14 residues. CDR1 SGHDT and CDR2 YYEEEE come from the germline V gene. For the CDR3, the DNA is TGTGCCAGCCTAGGGGGGGCAGGGTACAATGAGCAGTTCTTC. Its protein is CASLGGAGYNEQFF.

V is TRBV5-1 and J is TRBJ1-1, with 8 bases fitting TRBD1. V lost 7 bases and J lost 5; bases outside the gene matches: 7. The CDR3 is 13 residues long. Germline CDR1 and CDR2: SGHRS and YFSETQ. In DNA, the CDR3 is TGCGCCAGCTGGACAGGGTCAGGAACTGAAGCTTTCTTT. Translation gives CASWTGSGTEAFF.

This clonotype came up a few times. This may be a read error: a much more frequent sequence differs by one nucleotide. This chain connects TRBV20-1 to TRBJ2-3, with a weak D call TRBD2 (7 bases). The CDR3 length is 11 residues. Germline CDR1 DFQATT, CDR2 SNEGSKA (reference sequence). CDR3 loop: CSARGADTRYF. The DNA of the CDR3 is TGCAGTGCCCGGGGGGCAGATACGCGGTATTTT.

The chain joins TRBV6-2 or TRBV6-3 to TRBJ2-7; D unresolved. The CDR3 sequence is 14 residues long. V lost 6 bases and J 0 bases, leaving 12 bases between the germline ends. CDR1 and CDR2 from the germline V gene are MNHEY and SVGEGT. Here the CDR3 DNA reads TGTGCCAGCAGCCACGCTCACACCTCCTACGAGCAGTACTTC. Encoded protein: CASSHAHTSYEQYF.